This TCR beta chain was recovered during a study of T-cell reconstitution after alpha-beta-depleted transplantation in children. Study results and limitations: Expanded graft clones numbering several hundred reportedly gave rise to alpha-beta T cells about two months after transplant. Surviving thymic progenitors and recipient T cells were the source of high TCRbeta diversity at day 60 in some patients.

To note about this clonotype: The antigen is unknown.

Library preparation (for TCRbeta) was performed with unique molecular identifiers. TCRdb recomputed calls from the PCR reads with MiXCR, one row per CDR3 protein. The sample contains fewer than 500,000 distinct CDR3 sequences, roughly two fifths of which appear only once. This CDR3 contains 14 residues. CDR1 and CDR2 (germline): SGDLS, YYNGEE. Deletions cut 1 base from V and 7 bases from J, with 12 bases between. The chain links TRBV9 to TRBJ2-1; perhaps D is TRBD1 or TRBD2 (5 bases each). Sequences were derived from PBMCs, sampled before TCRalphabeta/CD19-depleted stem cell transplant. This receptor was taken from a girl between 2 and 10 years old with aplastic anemia, due to receive a stem cell transplant. The CDR3 DNA follows: TGTGCCAGCAGCGTAACTCCCGAGGGGAATGAGCAGTTCTTC. Its translation is CASSVTPEGNEQFF.